This record concerns one T cell receptor beta chain sequence. It lacks a known antigen. Base quality data are lacking; no much larger clone is found one base away. In this study, focal radiation therapy paired with CTLA-4 blockade (ipilimumab) was tested in patients who had chemo-refractory metastatic non-small-cell lung cancer. This sample is drawn from a study of radiotherapy plus CTLA-4 blockade in lung cancer (dated by TCRdb to the late 2010s). Study-level background: Among the enrolled patients, 18% had an objective response, and about 29% reached disease control.

Receptors were amplified or captured by the immunoSEQ multiplex PCR assay. TCRdb re-hosts the immuneACCESS table, in-frame sequences only. Its copies lack some clones; in the studies checked, an unresolved V gene accounts for under half of them, and the cause for the rest is not known. The table for this sample lists approximately 85,000 clones; over 75% of them were counted only once. 13% to 15% of the sample comes from the top ten. The CDR3 goes from the cysteine to the phenylalanine over 12 residues. Only CDR3 DNA is held: 36 bases, read in frame from base 1. Here V drops 3 bases and J drops 8 bases, and the junction holds 2 bases not matched to any gene. CDR1 SGHRS and CDR2 YFSETQ were looked up in the germline V gene. Overall results and qualifications from the work: TCR clones derived from tumors expanded in peripheral blood after treatment with radiotherapy and ipilimumab. The strongest predictors of response, as reported, were early dynamic changes in blood T cell clones along with a rise in serum interferon-beta after radiation.

The TCR sequence derives from a human donor with non-small cell lung cancer that progressed on radiotherapy plus ipilimumab. Source: peripheral blood, taken from a patient treated with radiotherapy plus ipilimumab. Recombination linked TRBV5-1 to TRBJ2-1, with 7 bases matching TRBD2. The CDR3 here reads CASSWTRDEQFF. The DNA reads TGCGCCAGCAGCTGGACTAGGGATGAGCAGTTCTTC.